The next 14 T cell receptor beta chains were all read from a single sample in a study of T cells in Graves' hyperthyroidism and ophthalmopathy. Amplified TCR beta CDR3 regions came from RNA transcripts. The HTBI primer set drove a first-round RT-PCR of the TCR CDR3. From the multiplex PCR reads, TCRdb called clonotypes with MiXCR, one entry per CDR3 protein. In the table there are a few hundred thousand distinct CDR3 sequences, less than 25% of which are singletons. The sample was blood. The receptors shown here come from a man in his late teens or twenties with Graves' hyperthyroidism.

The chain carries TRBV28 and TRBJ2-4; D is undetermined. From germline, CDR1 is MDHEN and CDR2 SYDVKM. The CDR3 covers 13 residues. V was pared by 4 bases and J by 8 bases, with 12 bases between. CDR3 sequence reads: CASSSWAGHIQYF. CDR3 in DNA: TGTGCCAGCAGTTCCTGGGCCGGGCACATTCAGTACTTC.

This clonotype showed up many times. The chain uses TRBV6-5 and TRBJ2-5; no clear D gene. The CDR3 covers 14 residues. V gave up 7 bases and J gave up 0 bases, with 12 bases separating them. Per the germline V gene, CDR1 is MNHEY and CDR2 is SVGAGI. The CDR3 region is CASKLTEYQETQYF. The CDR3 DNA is TGTGCCAGCAAACTTACAGAGTACCAAGAGACCCAGTACTTC.

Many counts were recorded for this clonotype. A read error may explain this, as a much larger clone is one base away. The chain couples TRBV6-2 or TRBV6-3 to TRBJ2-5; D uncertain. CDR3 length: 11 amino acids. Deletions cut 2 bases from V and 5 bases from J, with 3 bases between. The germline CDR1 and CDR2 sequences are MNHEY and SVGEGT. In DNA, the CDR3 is TGTGCCAGCAGTTACCCGGAGACCCAGTACTTC. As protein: CASSYPETQYF.

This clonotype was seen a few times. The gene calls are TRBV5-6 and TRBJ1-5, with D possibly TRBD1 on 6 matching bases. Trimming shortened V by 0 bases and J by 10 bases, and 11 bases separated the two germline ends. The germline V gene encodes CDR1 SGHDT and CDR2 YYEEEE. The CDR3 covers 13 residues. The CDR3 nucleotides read TGTGCCAGCAGCTTGGGTTCAGGGGATCCCCAGCATTTT. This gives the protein CASSLGSGDPQHF.

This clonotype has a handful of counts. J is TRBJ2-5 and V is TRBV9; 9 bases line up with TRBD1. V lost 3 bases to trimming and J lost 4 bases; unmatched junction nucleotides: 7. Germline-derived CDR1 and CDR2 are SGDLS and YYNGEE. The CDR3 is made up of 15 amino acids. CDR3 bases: TGTGCCAGCAGCGAGACAGGGGGAATAGGAGAGACCCAGTACTTC. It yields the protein CASSETGGIGETQYF.

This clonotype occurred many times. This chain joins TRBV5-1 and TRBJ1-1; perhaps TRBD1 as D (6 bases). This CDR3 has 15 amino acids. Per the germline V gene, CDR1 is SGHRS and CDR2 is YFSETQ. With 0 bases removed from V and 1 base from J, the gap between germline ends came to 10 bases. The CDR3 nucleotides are TGCGCCAGCAGCTTGGCAGGACAGCCGAACACTGAAGCTTTCTTT. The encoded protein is CASSLAGQPNTEAFF. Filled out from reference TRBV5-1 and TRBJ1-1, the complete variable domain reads KAGVTQTPRYLIKTRGQQVTLSCSPISGHRSVSWYQQTPGQGLQFLFEYFSETQRNKGNFPGRFSGRQFSNSRSEMNVSTLELGDSALYLCASSLAGQPNTEAFFGQGTRLTVV.

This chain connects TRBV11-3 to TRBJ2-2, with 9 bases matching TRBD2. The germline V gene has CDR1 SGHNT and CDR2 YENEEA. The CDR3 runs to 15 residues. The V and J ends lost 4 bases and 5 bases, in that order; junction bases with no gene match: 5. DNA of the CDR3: TGTGCCAGCAGCTCCCTAACTAGCGGGACCGGGGAGCTGTTTTTT. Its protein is CASSSLTSGTGELFF.

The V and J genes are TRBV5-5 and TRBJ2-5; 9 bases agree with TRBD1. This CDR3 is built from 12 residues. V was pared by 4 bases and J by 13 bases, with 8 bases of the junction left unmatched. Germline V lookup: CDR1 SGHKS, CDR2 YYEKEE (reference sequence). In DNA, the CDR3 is TGTGCCAGCAGCCTGGGACAGGGCGGAACGTACTTC. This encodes CASSLGQGGTYF.

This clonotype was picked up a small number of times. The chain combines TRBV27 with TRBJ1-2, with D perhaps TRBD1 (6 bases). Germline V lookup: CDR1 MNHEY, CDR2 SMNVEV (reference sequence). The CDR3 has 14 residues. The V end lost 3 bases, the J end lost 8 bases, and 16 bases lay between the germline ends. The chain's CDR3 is CASSLTGGPEGYTF. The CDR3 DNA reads TGTGCCAGCAGTTTGACGGGGGGGCCCGAAGGCTACACCTTC.

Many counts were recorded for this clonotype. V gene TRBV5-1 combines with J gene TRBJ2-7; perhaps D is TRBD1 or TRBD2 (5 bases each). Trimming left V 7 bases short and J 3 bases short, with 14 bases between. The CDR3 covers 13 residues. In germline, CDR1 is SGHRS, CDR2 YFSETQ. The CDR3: CASSPGRVYEQYF. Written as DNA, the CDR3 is TGCGCCAGCTCTCCGGGACGGGTCTACGAGCAGTACTTC.

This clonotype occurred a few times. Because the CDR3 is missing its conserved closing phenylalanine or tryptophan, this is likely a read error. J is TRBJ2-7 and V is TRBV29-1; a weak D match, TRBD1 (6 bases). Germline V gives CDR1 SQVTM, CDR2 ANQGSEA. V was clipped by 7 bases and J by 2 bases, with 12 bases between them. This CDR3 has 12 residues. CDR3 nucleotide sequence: TGCAGCGCCCGGGACACAGCCTACGAGCAGTACTCC. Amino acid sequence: CSARDTAYEQYS.

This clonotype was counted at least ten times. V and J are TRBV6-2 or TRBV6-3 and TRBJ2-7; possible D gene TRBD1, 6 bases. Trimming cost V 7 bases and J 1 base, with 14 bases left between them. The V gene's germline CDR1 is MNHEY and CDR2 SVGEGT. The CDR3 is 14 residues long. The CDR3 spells CASTNDRGSYEQYF. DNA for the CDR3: TGTGCCAGCACCAACGATAGGGGGTCCTACGAGCAGTACTTC.

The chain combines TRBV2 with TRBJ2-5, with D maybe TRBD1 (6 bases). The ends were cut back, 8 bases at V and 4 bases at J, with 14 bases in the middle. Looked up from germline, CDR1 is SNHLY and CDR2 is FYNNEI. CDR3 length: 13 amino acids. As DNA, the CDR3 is TGTGCCAGCCTTAAACAGGGCCCAGAGACCCAGTACTTC. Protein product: CASLKQGPETQYF.

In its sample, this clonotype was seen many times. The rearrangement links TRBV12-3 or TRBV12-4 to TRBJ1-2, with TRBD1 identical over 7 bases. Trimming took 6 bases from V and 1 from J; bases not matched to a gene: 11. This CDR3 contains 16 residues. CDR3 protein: CASSRDRVHYNYGYTF. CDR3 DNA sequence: TGTGCCAGCAGCCGCGACAGGGTTCACTATAACTATGGCTACACCTTC.